This T cell receptor beta chain was found in a study of regulatory T cells in long-lasting Graves disease. V shed 7 bases, J shed 8 bases, and the junction held 8 bases outside the gene matches. CDR3 length: 13 residues. Germline CDR1 is SQVTM and CDR2 is ANQGSEA. Arm-PCR of CDR3 regions and iRepertoire HTBI primers were used to build TCR beta libraries. In the authors' workflow: Overall, samples carried more than 55 TRBV and about 15 TRBJ segments. TCRdb re-called the multiplex PCR reads with MiXCR, one entry per CDR3 protein. None of the V and J calls come from the authors' own analysis; TCRdb made them. The table lists 250,000 to 400,000 distinct CDR3 sequences, about 18% of them singletons. This clonotype was counted many times. Described time point: newly diagnosed GD, antithyroid drugs for less than 3 months. The TCR library used RNA extracted from PBMCs.

The sample here was peripheral blood mononuclear cells (PBMCs), taken at new diagnosis, from a patient treated with antithyroid drugs. This TCR derives from a female donor with Graves disease. The gene calls are TRBV29-1 and TRBJ1-4; 9 bases are shared with TRBD1. The CDR3 loop reads CSGGDRVEEKLFF. Written as DNA, the CDR3 is TGCAGCGGGGGGGACAGGGTGGAGGAAAAACTGTTTTTT.